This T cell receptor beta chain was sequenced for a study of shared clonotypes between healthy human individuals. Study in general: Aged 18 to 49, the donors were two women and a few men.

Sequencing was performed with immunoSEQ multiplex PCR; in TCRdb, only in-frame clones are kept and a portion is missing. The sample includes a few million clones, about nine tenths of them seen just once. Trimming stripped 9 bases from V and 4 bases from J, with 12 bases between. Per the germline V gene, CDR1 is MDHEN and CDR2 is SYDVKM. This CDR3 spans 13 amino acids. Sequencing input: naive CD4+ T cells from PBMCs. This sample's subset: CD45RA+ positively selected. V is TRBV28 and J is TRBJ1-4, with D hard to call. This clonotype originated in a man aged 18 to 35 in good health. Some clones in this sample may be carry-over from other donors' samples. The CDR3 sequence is CASTRTLNEKLFF. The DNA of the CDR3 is TGTGCCAGTACCCGGACCCTTAATGAAAAACTGTTTTTT.